The sequence of this T cell receptor (beta chain) was determined in a study of blood T cell repertoires in COVID-19. About the research overall: Collection of acute and convalescent COVID-19 samples took place in the United States, Italy and Spain. T cells, B-cell-depleted T cells, or PBMCs provided the cDNA or gDNA that served as material.

Patients of the Seattle cohort, enrolled during active infection, were followed longitudinally. The protocol was immunoSEQ multiplex PCR, while the TCRdb copy is restricted to in-frame clones and leaves out a portion. The table lists about 170,000 clones, roughly 88% of them singletons, with less than 8% in the top ten. The CDR3 is 15 residues long. J was trimmed by 4 bases and V by 3 bases; bases with no gene match: 8. Germline lookup yields CDR1 MGHDK and CDR2 SYGVNS. The clonotype was recovered from an elderly man with COVID-19, enrolled during active disease. Sequencing was done on a sample of peripheral blood. The chain recombines TRBV25-1 with TRBJ2-5; 7 nucleotides align to TRBD1. The CDR3 DNA follows: TGTGCCAGCAGTGATGATAGGGGGCTAGGAGAGACCCAGTACTTC. It specifies CASSDDRGLGETQYF.